The clone carrying this T cell receptor (beta chain) was seen many times. Data came from immunoSEQ multiplex PCR; TCRdb stores just in-frame clones and leaves some out. The sample contains about 25,000 clones, around two thirds of which appear only once. This entry comes from a study of cytotoxic CD8 clonotypes in ibrutinib-treated CLL. This CDR3 is built from 16 residues. Trimming left V 3 bases short and J 2 bases short, with 17 bases between. Germline-derived CDR1 and CDR2 are SNHLY and FYNNEI. The TCR was taken from a human donor with chronic lymphocytic leukemia. The chain carries TRBV2 and TRBJ2-7; D is possibly TRBD2 (6 bases). Sequences were derived from PBMCs, sampled at disease progression, from a patient treated with ibrutinib. CDR3 residues: CASSDAEASATYEQYF. The DNA of the CDR3 is TGTGCCAGCAGTGATGCGGAGGCTAGCGCTACCTACGAGCAGTACTTC.